This T cell receptor beta chain was recorded in a study of cytomegalovirus exposure and HLA in healthy donors. 13 Jbeta primers and 60 Vbeta primers were used for the PCR. Clones were read by immunoSEQ multiplex PCR, and TCRdb kept only the in-frame ones, dropping some. Of around 90,000 clones in the sample, roughly 84% are singletons; the top ten hold about 2.9%. General study findings and limits: Follow-up analysis found HLA locus-dependent TCR association rates, highest for DRB1 and lowest for HLA-C.

On this clone itself: The target antigen is unknown.

Sequencing was carried out using PBMCs. The sequence was obtained from a man between 25 and 39 years old in good health and CMV-seronegative.

Here the CDR3 DNA reads TGCGCCAGCAGCCATGCGGGAGAGCCCGAGCAGTACTTC. This encodes CASSHAGEPEQYF. This chain connects TRBV4-1 to TRBJ2-7; 7 bases are shared with TRBD2. V was pared by 3 bases and J by 6 bases, with 5 bases of the junction left unmatched. The CDR3 length is 13 residues. From germline, CDR1 is MGHRA and CDR2 YSYEKL.